The present TCR beta chain was sequenced within a study of blood T cells in healthy people across ages. With a J-beta primer mix and a sample-barcoded 5' primer, a second PCR ran about 6 to 11 cycles. TCRdb recomputed calls from the 5' RACE reads with MiXCR, one row per CDR3 protein. The sample carries about 1.1 million distinct CDR3 sequences, 35% to 40% recorded once. V gave up 2 bases and J gave up 5 bases, with 10 bases separating them. CDR1 and CDR2 (germline): SGDLS, YYNGEE. The CDR3 length is 13 residues. Sequencing was performed on blood. The rearrangement uses TRBV9 and TRBJ1-1; D is unclear. This receptor was identified in a man aged 18 to 29 in good health. This CDR3 reads CASSVLSETEAFF. In DNA form, the CDR3 reads TGTGCCAGCAGCGTTCTCTCCGAGACTGAAGCTTTCTTT.